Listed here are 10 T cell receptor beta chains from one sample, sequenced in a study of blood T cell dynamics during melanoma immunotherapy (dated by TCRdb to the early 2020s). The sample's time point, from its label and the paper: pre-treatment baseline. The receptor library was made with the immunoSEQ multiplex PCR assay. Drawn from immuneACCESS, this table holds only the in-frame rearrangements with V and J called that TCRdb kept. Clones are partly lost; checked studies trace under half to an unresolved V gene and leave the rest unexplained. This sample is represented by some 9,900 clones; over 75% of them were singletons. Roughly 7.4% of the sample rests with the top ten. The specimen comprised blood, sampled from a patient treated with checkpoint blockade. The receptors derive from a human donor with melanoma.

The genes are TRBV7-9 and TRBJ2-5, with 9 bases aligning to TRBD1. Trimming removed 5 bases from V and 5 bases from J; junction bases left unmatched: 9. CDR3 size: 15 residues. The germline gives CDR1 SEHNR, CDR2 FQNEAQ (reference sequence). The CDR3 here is CASSLGTGRLETQYF. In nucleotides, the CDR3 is TGTGCCAGCAGCCTGGGGACAGGGCGGCTGGAGACCCAGTACTTC.

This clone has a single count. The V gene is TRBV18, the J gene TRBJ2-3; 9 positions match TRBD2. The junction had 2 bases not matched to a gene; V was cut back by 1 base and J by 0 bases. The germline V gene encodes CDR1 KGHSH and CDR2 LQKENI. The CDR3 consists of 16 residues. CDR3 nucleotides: TGTGCCAGCTCACCACTGAGCGGGGGGAGCACAGATACGCAGTATTTT. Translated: CASSPLSGGSTDTQYF.

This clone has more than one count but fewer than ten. The CDR3 is CASSFPSGSSYNEQFF. The CDR3 nucleotides are TGTGCCAGCAGTTTCCCTAGCGGGAGCTCCTACAATGAGCAGTTCTTC. The chain has TRBV28 and TRBJ2-1; 10 bases are a match to TRBD2. There are 16 residues in the CDR3. The V gene's germline CDR1 is MDHEN and CDR2 SYDVKM. Trimming removed 3 bases from V and 0 bases from J; junction bases left unmatched: 2.

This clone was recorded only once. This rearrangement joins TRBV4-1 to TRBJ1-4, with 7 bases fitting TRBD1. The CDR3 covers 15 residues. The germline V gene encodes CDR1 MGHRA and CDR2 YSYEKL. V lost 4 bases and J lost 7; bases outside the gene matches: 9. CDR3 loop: CASSPQQGMGEKLFF. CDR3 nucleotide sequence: TGCGCCAGCAGCCCACAACAGGGGATGGGTGAAAAACTGTTTTTT.

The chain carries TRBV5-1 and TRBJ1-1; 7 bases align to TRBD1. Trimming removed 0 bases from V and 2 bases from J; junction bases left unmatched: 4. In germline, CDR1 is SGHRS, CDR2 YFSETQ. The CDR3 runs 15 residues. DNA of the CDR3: TGCGCCAGCAGCTTGGGGGGGACAGACAACACTGAAGCTTTCTTT. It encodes CASSLGGTDNTEAFF.

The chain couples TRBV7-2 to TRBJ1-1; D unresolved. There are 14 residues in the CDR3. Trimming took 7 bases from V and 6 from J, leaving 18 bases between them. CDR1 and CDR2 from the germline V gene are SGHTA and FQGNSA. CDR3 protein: CASTPRRGGPEAFF. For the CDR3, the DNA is TGTGCCAGCACCCCTCGGCGGGGAGGGCCTGAAGCTTTCTTT. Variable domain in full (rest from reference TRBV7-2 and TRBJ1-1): GAGVSQSPSNKVTEKGKDVELRCDPISGHTALYWYRQSLGQGLEFLIYFQGNSAPDKSGLPSDRFSAERTGGSVSTLTIQRTQQEDSAVYLCASTPRRGGPEAFFGQGTRLTVV.

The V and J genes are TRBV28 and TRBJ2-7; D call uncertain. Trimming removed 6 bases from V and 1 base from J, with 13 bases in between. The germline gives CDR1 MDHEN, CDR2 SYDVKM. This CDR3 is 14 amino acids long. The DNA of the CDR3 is TGTGCCAGCAGCAATACCCAGGCGTCCTACGAGCAGTACTTC. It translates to CASSNTQASYEQYF.

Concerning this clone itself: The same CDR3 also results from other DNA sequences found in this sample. CDR3 sequence reads: CASSPSDTEAFF. The CDR3 DNA is TGTGCCAGCTCACCCTCAGACACTGAAGCTTTCTTT. The rearrangement links TRBV18 to TRBJ1-1; D remains unclear. From germline, CDR1 is KGHSH and CDR2 LQKENI. CDR3 length equals 12 residues. V dropped 3 bases and J dropped 3 bases, with 5 bases sitting between them.

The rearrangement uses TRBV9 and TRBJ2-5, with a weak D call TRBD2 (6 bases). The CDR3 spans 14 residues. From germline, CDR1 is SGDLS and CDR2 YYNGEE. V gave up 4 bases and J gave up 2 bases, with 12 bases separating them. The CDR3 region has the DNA TGTGCCAGCAGCAAACCGGGACTGCAAGAGACCCAGTACTTC. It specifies CASSKPGLQETQYF.

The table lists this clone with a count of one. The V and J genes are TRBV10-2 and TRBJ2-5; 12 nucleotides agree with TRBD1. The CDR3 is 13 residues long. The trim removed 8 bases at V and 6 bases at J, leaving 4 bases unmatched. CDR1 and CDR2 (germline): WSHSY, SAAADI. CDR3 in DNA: TGCGCCAGCCTGGGACAGGGGGCAAAGACCCAGTACTTC. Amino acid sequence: CASLGQGAKTQYF.